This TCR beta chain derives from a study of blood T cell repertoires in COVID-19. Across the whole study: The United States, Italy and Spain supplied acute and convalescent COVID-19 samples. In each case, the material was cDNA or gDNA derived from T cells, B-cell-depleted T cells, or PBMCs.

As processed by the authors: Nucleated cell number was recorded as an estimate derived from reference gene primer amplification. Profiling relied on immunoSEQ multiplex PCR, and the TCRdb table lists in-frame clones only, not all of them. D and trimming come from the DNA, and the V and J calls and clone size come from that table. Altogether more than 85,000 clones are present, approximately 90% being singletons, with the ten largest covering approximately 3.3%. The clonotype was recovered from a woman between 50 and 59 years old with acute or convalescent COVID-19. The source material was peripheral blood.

The CDR3 here is CSVAGHRRDGYTF. As DNA, the CDR3 is TGCAGCGTTGCAGGGCACCGACGGGATGGCTACACCTTC. This chain connects TRBV29-1 to TRBJ1-2; D is perhaps TRBD1 (5 bases). This CDR3 is 13 amino acids long. Trimming took 4 bases from V and 6 from J, leaving 15 bases between them. Germline CDR1 and CDR2: SQVTM and ANQGSEA.